Sequencing of this TCR beta chain was carried out in a study of PD-1 blockade in mismatch repair-deficient tumors. Study-wide results and limits: Tumor-resident clones, often absent from pretreatment blood, expanded after pembrolizumab and then contracted.

The protocol was immunoSEQ multiplex PCR, while the TCRdb copy is restricted to in-frame clones and leaves out a portion. The repertoire includes 15,000 or so clones, 84% of them detected once, and less than 20% sits in the top ten. Per the germline V gene, CDR1 is SNHLY and CDR2 is FYNNEI. The CDR3 runs to 15 residues. With 3 bases removed from V and 3 bases from J, the gap between germline ends came to 12 bases. Concerning this clone: Its antigen remains unidentified.

The chain uses TRBV2 and TRBJ1-5; weak D call: TRBD1 (5 bases). Sequenced material: PBMCs, taken before pembrolizumab treatment. The clonotype comes from an adult with mismatch repair-deficient cancer. The chain's CDR3 is CASSDAAGYNQPQHF. CDR3 sequence (DNA): TGTGCCAGCAGTGATGCCGCAGGGTACAATCAGCCCCAGCATTTT.